This T cell receptor beta chain was identified in a study of beta chain features in type 1 diabetes. Findings and caveats of the study: Compared to healthy donors, patients appeared to have naive, central memory and Treg TCRB repertoires that were more alike. It was possible that PCR favored shorter templates, equally so in patients and controls.

Germline CDR1 and CDR2: SEHNR and FQNEAQ (reference sequence). The CDR3 is 16 residues long. The germline V and J ends were trimmed by 5 bases and 5 bases, with 21 bases remaining between them. Sequenced material consisted of expressed TCRB transcripts (all of the isolated RNA was reverse transcribed). Deep immunoSEQ sequencing covered naive, central memory and regulatory T cell samples. The method was immunoSEQ multiplex PCR; TCRdb's version includes in-frame clones alone and lacks a portion of them. Of about 150,000 clones in the sample, roughly 8.1% were seen once. By way of CD45RO/CCR7/CD25/CD127/CD95/CD27, the CD4+ regulatory, stem cell-like memory, central memory and naive cells were sorted. Of note for this clone: Its target is not known.

Sequenced sample: central memory CD4+ T cells from blood. The chain couples TRBV7-9 to TRBJ1-2; D perhaps matches TRBD1 (5 bases). This TCR came from a man between 18 and 29 years old in good health. The CDR3 nucleotides are TGTGCCAGCAGCCCCGCCCGGGGGGGAACACTATATGGCTACACCTTC. It codes for CASSPARGGTLYGYTF.